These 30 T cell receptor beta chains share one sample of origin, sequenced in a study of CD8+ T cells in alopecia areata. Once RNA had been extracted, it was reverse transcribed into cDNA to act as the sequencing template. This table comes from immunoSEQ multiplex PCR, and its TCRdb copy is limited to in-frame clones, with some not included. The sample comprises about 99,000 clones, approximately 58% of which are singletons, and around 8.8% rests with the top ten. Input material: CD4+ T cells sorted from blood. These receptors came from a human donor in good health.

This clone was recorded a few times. The CDR3 loop reads CSVAQGVPDTQYF. CDR3 nucleotides: TGCAGCGTTGCACAGGGGGTACCAGATACGCAGTATTTT. The chain couples TRBV29-1 to TRBJ2-3; 8 bases fit TRBD1. Germline assignment: CDR1 SQVTM and CDR2 ANQGSEA. This CDR3 contains 13 residues. J lost 4 bases, V lost 4 bases, and 4 bases had no gene match.

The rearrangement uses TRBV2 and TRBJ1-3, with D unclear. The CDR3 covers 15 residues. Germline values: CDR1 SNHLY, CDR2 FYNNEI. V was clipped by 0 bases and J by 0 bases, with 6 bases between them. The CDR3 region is CASSEARVSGNTIYF. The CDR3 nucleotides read TGTGCCAGCAGTGAAGCTAGAGTCTCTGGAAACACCATATATTTT. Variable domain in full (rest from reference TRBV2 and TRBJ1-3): EPEVTQTPSHQVTQMGQEVILRCVPISNHLYFYWYRQILGQKVEFLVSFYNNEISEKSEIFDDQFSVERPDGSNFTLKIRSTKLEDSAMYFCASSEARVSGNTIYFGEGSWLTVV.

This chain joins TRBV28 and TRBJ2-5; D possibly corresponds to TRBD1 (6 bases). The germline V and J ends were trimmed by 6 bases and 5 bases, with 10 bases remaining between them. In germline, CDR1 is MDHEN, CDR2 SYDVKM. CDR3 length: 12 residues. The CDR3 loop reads CASSQGTETQYF. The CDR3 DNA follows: TGTGCCAGCAGCCAGGGGACGGAGACCCAGTACTTC.

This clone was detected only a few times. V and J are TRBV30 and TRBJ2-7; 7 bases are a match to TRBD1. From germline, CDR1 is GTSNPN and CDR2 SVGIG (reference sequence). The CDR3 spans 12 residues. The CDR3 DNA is TGTGCTGCGACAGGGACGTCCTACGAGCAGTACTTC. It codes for CAATGTSYEQYF.

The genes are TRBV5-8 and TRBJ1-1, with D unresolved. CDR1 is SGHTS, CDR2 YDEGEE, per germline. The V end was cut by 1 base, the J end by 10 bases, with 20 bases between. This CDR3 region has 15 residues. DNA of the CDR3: TGTGCCAGCAGCTTGATTGGGGTGTTTGAGGGTTCAGCTTTCTTT. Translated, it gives CASSLIGVFEGSAFF.

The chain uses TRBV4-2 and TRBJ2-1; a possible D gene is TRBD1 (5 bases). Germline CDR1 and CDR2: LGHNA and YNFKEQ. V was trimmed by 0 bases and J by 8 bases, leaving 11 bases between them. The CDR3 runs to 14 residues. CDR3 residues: CASSQDQGGHEQFF. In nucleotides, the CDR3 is TGTGCCAGCAGCCAAGATCAGGGTGGTCATGAGCAGTTCTTC.

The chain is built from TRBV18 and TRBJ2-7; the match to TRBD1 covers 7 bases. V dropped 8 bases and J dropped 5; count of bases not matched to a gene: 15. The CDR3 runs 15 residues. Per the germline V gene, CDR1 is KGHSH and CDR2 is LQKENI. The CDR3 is CASPPFEGGYDEQYF. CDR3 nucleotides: TGTGCCAGCCCCCCCTTCGAAGGGGGCTACGACGAGCAGTACTTC.

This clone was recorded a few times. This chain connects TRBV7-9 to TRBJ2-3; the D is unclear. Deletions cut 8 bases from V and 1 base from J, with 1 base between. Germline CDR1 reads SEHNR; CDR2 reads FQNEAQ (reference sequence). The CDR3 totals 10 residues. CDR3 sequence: CASGTDTQYF. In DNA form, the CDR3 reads TGTGCCAGCGGCACAGATACGCAGTATTTT. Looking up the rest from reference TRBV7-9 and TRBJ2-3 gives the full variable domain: DTGVSQNPRHKITKRGQNVTFRCDPISEHNRLYWYRQTLGQGPEFLTYFQNEAQLEKSRLLSDRFSAERPKGSFSTLEIQRTEQGDSAMYLCASGTDTQYFGPGTRLTVL.

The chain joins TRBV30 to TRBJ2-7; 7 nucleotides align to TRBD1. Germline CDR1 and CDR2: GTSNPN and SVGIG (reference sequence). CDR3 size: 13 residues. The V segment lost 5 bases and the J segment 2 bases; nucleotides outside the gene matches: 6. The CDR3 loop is CAWARGPPYEQYF. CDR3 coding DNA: TGTGCCTGGGCGAGGGGGCCCCCCTACGAGCAGTACTTC.

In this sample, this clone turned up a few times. CDR3 DNA: TGTGCCAGTAGGTTTACCGGGACAGGGGAGACCCAGTACTTC. Its protein is CASRFTGTGETQYF. The genes are TRBV2 and TRBJ2-5; 9 bases match TRBD1. This CDR3 contains 14 residues. Germline CDR1 reads SNHLY; CDR2 reads FYNNEI. J gave up 5 bases and V 9 bases, and 10 bases lay outside the gene matches. Full variable domain (outside the CDR3, taken from reference TRBV2 and TRBJ2-5): EPEVTQTPSHQVTQMGQEVILRCVPISNHLYFYWYRQILGQKVEFLVSFYNNEISEKSEIFDDQFSVERPDGSNFTLKIRSTKLEDSAMYFCASRFTGTGETQYFGPGTRLLVL.

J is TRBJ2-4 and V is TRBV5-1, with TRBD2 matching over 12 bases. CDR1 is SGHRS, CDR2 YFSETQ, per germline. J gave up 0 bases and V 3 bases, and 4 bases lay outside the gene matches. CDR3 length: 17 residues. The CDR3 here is CASSYKLAGGAKNIQYF. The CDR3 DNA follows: TGCGCCAGCAGCTACAAACTAGCGGGAGGAGCCAAAAACATTCAGTACTTC.

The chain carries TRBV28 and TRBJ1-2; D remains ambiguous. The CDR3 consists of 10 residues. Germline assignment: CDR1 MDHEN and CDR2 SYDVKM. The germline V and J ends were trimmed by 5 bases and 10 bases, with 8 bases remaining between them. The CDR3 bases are TGTGCCAGCAGTCACATCCACTACACCTTC. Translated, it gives CASSHIHYTF.

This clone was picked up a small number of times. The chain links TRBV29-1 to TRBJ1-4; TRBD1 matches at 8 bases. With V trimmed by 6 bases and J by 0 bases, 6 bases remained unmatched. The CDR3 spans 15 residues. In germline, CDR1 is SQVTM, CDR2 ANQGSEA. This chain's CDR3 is CSVMDRDATNEKLFF. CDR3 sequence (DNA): TGCAGCGTGATGGACAGGGATGCAACTAATGAAAAACTGTTTTTT.

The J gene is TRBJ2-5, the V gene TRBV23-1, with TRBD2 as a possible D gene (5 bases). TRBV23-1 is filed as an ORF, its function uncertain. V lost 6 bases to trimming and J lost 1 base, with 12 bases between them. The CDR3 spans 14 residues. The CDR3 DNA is TGCGCCAGCAGCCCCGGACTCCTCCAAGAGACCCAGTACTTC. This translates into CASSPGLLQETQYF.

In nucleotides, the CDR3 is TGTGCCAGCAGCGTCGCCTGGGGGGCGGGAGAGACCCAGTACTTC. Protein product: CASSVAWGAGETQYF. This chain links TRBV11-2 with TRBJ2-5; D is possibly TRBD1 or TRBD2 (6 bases each). The germline CDR1 and CDR2 sequences are SGHAT and FQNNGV. Trimming shortened V by 5 bases and J by 4 bases, and 17 bases separated the two germline ends. The CDR3 loop spans 15 amino acids.

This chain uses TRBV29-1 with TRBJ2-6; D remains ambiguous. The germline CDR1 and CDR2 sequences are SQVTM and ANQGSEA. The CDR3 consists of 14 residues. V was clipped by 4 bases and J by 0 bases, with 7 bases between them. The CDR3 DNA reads TGCAGCGTTGGTGAGAACTCTGGGGCCAACGTCCTGACTTTC. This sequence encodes CSVGENSGANVLTF.

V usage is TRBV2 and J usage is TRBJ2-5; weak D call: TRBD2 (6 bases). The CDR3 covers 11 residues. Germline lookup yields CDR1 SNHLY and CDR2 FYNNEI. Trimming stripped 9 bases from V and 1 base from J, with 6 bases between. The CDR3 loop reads CARGGQETQYF. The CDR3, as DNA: TGTGCCAGGGGGGGCCAAGAGACCCAGTACTTC.

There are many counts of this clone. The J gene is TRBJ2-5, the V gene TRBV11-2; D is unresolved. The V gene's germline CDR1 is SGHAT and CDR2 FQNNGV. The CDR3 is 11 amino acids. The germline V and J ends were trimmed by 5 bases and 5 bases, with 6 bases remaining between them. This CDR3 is CASSVHETQYF. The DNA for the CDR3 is TGTGCCAGCAGCGTACATGAGACCCAGTACTTC.

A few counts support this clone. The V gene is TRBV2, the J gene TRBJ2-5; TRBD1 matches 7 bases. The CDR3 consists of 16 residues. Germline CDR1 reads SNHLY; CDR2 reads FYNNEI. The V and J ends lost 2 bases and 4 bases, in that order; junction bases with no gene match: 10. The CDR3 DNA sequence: TGTGCCAGCAGTGAACGCGAAGGGGGCTATGGAGAGACCCAGTACTTC. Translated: CASSEREGGYGETQYF.

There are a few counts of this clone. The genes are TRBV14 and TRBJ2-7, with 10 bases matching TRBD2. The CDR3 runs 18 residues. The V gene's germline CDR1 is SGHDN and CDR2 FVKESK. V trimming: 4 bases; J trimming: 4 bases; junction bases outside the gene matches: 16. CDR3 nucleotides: TGTGCCAGCAGCCTCCCACCTATAGCGGGGGGCCTCGGTTACGAGCAGTACTTC. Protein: CASSLPPIAGGLGYEQYF.

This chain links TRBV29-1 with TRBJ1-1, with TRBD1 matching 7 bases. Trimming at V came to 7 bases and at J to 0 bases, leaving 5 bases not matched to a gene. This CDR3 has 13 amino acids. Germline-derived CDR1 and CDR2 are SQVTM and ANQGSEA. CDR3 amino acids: CSAKGQMNTEAFF. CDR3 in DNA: TGCAGCGCTAAGGGACAGATGAACACTGAAGCTTTCTTT.

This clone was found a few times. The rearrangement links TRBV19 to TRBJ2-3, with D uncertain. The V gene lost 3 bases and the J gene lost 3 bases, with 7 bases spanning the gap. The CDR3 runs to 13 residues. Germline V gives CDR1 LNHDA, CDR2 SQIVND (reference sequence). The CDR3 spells CASSMERTDTQYF. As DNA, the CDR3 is TGTGCCAGTAGTATGGAACGGACAGATACGCAGTATTTT. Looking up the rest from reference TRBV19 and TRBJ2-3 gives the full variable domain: DGGITQSPKYLFRKEGQNVTLSCEQNLNHDAMYWYRQDPGQGLRLIYYSQIVNDFQKGDIAEGYSVSREKKESFPLTVTSAQKNPTAFYLCASSMERTDTQYFGPGTRLTVL.

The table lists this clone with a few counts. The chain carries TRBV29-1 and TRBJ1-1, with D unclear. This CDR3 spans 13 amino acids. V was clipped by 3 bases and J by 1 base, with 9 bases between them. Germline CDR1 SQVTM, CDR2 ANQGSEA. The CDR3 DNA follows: TGCAGCGTTGAGGGTAGACAGAACACTGAAGCTTTCTTT. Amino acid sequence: CSVEGRQNTEAFF. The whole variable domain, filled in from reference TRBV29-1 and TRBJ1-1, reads SAVISQKPSRDICQRGTSLTIQCQVDSQVTMMFWYRQQPGQSLTLIATANQGSEATYESGFVIDKFPISRPNLTFSTLTVSNMSPEDSSIYLCSVEGRQNTEAFFGQGTRLTVV.

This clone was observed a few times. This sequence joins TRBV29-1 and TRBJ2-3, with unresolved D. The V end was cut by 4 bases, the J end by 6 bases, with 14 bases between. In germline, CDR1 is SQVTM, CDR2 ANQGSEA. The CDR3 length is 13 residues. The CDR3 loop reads CSVASTVLDTQYF. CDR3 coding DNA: TGCAGCGTTGCCTCCACCGTGCTGGATACGCAGTATTTT.

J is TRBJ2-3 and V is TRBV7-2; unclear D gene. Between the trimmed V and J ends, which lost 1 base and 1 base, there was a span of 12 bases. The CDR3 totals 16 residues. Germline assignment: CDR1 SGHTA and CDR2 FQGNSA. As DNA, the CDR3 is TGTGCCAGCAGCTTAGTCTGGAGCGCCCGCACAGATACGCAGTATTTT. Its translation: CASSLVWSARTDTQYF.

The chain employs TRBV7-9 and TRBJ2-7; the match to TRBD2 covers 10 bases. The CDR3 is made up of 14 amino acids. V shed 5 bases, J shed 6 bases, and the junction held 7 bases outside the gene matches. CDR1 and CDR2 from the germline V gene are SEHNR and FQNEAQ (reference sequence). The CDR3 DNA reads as TGTGCCAGCAGCGTCAGCGGGGGGGCCGGCGAGCAGTACTTC. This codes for CASSVSGGAGEQYF.

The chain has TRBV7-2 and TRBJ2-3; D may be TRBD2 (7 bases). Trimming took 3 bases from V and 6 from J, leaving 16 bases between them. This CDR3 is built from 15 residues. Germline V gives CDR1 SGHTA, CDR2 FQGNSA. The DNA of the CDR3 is TGTGCCAGCAGCTTGACCGCGGGGGCGGGCGATACGCAGTATTTT. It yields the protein CASSLTAGAGDTQYF.

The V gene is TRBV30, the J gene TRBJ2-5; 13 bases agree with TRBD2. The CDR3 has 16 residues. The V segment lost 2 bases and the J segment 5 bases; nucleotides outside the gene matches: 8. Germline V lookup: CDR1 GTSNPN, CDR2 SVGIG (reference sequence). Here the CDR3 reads CAWSKAPGLAGETQYF. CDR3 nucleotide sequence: TGTGCCTGGAGTAAAGCCCCGGGACTAGCGGGGGAGACCCAGTACTTC.

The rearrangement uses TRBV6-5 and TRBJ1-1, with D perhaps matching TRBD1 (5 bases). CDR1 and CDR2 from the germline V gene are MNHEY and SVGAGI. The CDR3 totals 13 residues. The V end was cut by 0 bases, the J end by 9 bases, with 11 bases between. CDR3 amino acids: CASSYSERTQAFF. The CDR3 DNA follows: TGTGCCAGCAGTTACTCTGAGCGGACACAAGCTTTCTTT.

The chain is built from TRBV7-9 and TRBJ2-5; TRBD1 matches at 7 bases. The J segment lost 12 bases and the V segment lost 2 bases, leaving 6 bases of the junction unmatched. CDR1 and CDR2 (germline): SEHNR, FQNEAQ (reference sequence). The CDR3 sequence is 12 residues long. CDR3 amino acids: CASSLRDSLEYF. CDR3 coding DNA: TGTGCCAGCAGCTTAAGGGACAGCCTTGAGTACTTC.